This T cell receptor (beta chain) was documented in a study of shared clonotypes between healthy human individuals. Study summary: There were three CD4 naive, three CD4 memory, two CD8 naive and one CD8 memory plates per donor. Study-wide results and caveats: It was the non-shared clonotypes that had lower generation probabilities than clonotypes shared by all four donors. Relative to memory subsets, naive subsets generally showed larger estimated richness.

Terminally differentiated effector memory CD45RA+ cells were excluded from the naive CD8 cells, which were CD45RO-negative and positively selected for CCR7. V lost 2 bases, J lost 8 bases, and 7 bases lay in between. This CDR3 is 11 amino acids long. Germline V gene lookup returns CDR1 DFQATT and CDR2 SNEGSKA (reference sequence). The assay was immunoSEQ multiplex PCR, and TCRdb's table has in-frame clones only and misses some. The table lists over 750,000 clones, about 96% of them singletons, with around 0.25% in the top ten. On this clone: Its antigen is unknown.

This TCR derives from a man aged 25-45 years in good health. This chain joins TRBV20-1 and TRBJ2-1; D is undetermined. Sequencing used naive CD8+ T cells sorted from blood. The CDR3 nucleotides are TGCAGTGCTAGAAAGGACCATGAGCAGTTCTTC. Translating gives CSARKDHEQFF.